The source of this T cell receptor (beta chain) is a study of blood T cell repertoires in COVID-19 (dated by TCRdb to between 2020 and 2021). Study-level background: Collaborator samples came from the United States, Italy and Spain and covered acute and convalescent phases of COVID-19. The prospective study material was composed of cDNA or gDNA derived from T cells, B-cell-depleted T cells, or PBMCs. Subjects who had been exposed to COVID-19, were actively infected with it, or had recovered from it provided the deeply sampled blood TCRbeta repertoires that made up the dataset. The repertoires were made available in a free public database intended to serve as a resource for research on the immune response to SARS-CoV-2. Samples came from the ongoing ImmuneRACE study (first 160 participants) plus 1,254 subjects from 6 global collaborators. Sample metadata almost always included a de-identified subject ID, COVID-19 status, age in years and sex. Where available, HLA class I and class II types were obtained from metadata supplied by the sample provider rather than from assay-based typing.

As to this clone: Its antigen is unknown. No base-level quality is on record; no much larger clone is a single base apart.

A second Seattle source provided samples from volunteer blood donors who had recovered from COVID-19. Each collaborating institution followed its own protocols to collect whole blood in K2EDTA tubes. For TCRbeta analysis, collaborators shipped samples as frozen whole blood, isolated PBMCs, or DNA extracted from either of those sample types. General study outcomes and caveats: How much clinical and demographic metadata was included differed by source and by participant, and the metadata was provided uncurated.

The V end loses 0 bases and the J end loses 3 bases, and a stretch of 9 bases separates them. The germline V gene encodes CDR1 LNHNV and CDR2 YYDKDF (reference sequence). Reading from cysteine to phenylalanine, the CDR3 counts 15 amino acids. Only the CDR3 region is kept as DNA, spanning 45 bases read in frame from base 1. TCRbeta CDR3 regions were amplified from genomic DNA by means of the immunoSEQ Assay, a bias-controlled multiplex PCR. Processing in the source paper ran as follows. The number of nucleated cells in each sample was estimated by amplification of reference gene primers within the assay. Sequence reads were collapsed and filtered to measure the absolute abundance of every unique TCRbeta CDR3 rearrangement. For each sample, productive Simpson clonality was calculated as the square root of Simpson's diversity index over productive rearrangements. This is the immuneACCESS table as TCRdb keeps it, with only in-frame sequences that have V and J called. A part of the clones is gone; compared with another copy, unresolved V genes explain less than half, and the rest is unexplained. V, J and clone size are taken as reported in that table, and D and trimming were inferred from the DNA itself. The sample table shows roughly 250,000 clones, and nearly 90% are seen once. The ten largest clonotypes hold around 2% of the sample.

The V and J segments used are TRBV15 and TRBJ2-4; matching of 5 bases hints at TRBD2 as the D gene. Sample: peripheral blood. The TCR comes from a woman aged 40 to 50 who had recovered from COVID-19. In nucleotides, the sequence is TGTGCCACCAGCAGAGATGCGGGTAGCAAAAACATTCAGTACTTC. Translated, it reads CATSRDAGSKNIQYF.